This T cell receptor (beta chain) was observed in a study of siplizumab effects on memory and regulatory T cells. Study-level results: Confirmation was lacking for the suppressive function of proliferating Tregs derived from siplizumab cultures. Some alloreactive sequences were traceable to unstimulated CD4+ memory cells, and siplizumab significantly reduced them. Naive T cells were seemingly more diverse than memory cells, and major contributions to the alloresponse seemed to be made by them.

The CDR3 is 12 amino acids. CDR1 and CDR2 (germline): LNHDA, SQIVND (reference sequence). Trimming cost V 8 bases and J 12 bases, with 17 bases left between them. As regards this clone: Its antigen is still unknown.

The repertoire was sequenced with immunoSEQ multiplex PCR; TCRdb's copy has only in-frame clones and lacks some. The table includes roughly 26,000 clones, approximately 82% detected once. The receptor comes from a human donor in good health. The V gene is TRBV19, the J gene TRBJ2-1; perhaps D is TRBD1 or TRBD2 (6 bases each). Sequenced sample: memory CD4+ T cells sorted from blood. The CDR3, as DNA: TGTGCCAGTCGACTGGGGCCGGGGGCGCAGTTCTTC. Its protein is CASRLGPGAQFF.